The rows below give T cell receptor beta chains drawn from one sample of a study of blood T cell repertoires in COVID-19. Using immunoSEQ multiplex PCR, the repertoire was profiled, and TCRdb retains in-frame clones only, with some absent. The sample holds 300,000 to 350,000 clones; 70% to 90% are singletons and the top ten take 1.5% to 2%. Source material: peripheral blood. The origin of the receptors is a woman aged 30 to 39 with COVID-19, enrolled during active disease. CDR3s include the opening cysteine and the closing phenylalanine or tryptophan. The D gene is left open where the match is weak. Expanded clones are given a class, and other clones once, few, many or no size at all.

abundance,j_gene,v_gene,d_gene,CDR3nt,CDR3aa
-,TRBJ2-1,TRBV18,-,TGTGCCAGCTCACCACCCCCAGTCTCCTACAATGAGCAGTTCTTC,CASSPPPVSYNEQFF
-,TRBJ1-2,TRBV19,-,TGTGCCAGTAGTATCACAGGCGGCAGTGCCTATGGCTACACCTTC,CASSITGGSAYGYTF
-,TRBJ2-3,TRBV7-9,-,TGTGCCAGCAGCTTAAAGATCGCGACGGGGGATACGCAGTATTTT,CASSLKIATGDTQYF
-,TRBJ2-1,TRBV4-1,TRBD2,TGCGCCAGCAGCCAAGATGGGCGGGGGGGAGCCTACAATGAGCAGTTCTTC,CASSQDGRGGAYNEQFF
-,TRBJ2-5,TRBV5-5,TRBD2,TGTGCCAGCAAAAGGTGGGGGGGACAAGAGACCCAGTACTTC,CASKRWGGQETQYF
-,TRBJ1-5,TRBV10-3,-,TGTGCCATCAGTGAGTGGGGAGAGTTTGATCAGCCCCAGCATTTT,CAISEWGEFDQPQHF
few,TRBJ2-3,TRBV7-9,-,TGTGCCAGCAGCCTCGGCCATGCGGCAGATACGCAGTATTTT,CASSLGHAADTQYF
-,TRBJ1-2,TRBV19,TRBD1,TGTGCCAGTAGTCTTCCGGGACAGGCCGTCTATGGCTACACCTTC,CASSLPGQAVYGYTF
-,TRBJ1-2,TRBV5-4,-,TGTGCCAGCAGCTTGGGCTTCTTAGCTAACTATGGCTACACCTTC,CASSLGFLANYGYTF
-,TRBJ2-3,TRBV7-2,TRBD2,TGTGCCAGCAGCCCACGGAGCGGGGGGGCCGCGGATACGCAGTATTTT,CASSPRSGGAADTQYF
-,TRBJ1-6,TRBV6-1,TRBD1,TGTGCCAGCAGTGAACGACAGGGATTTTATAATTCACCCCTCCACTTT,CASSERQGFYNSPLHF
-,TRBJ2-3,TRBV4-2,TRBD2,TGTGCCAGCAGCCAAGGTAATAGCGGGGGAGTGGATACGCAGTATTTT,CASSQGNSGGVDTQYF
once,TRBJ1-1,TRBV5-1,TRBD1,TGCGCCAGCAGCTTGGTTATTACAGGGGATGTTGGTGAAGCTTTCTTT,CASSLVITGDVGEAFF
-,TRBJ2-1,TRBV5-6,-,TGTGCCAGCAGCTCAGGGGCCACATACAATGAGCAGTTCTTC,CASSSGATYNEQFF
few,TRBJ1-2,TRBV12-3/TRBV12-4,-,TGTGCCAGCAGTAAGGGGTTTGGCTACACCTTC,CASSKGFGYTF
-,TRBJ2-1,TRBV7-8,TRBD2,TGTGCCAGCCGACTAGCGGGGGTGTATGAGCAGTTCTTC,CASRLAGVYEQFF
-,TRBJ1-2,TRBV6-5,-,TGTGCCAGCAGTTACACAGATAACTATGGCTACACCTTC,CASSYTDNYGYTF
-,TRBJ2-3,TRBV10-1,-,TGCGCCAGCAGGCCCCGGACAGTTAGCACAGATACGCAGTATTTT,CASRPRTVSTDTQYF
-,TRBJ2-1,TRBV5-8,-,TGTGCCAGCAGCCCTTCCAATGAGCAGTTCTTC,CASSPSNEQFF
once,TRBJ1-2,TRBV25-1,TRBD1,TGTGCCAGCAGTGAATCCACAGGGGGTTACACCTTC,CASSESTGGYTF
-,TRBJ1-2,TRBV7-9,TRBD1,TGTGCCAGCAGCCCACCGGGACAGGTCCTTGTAGGCTACACCTTC,CASSPPGQVLVGYTF
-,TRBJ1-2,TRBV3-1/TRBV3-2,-,TGTGCCAGCAGCCAGGAGTTCTATGGCTACACCTTC,CASSQEFYGYTF
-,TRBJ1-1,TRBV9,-,TGTGCCAGCAGCGTAGCTTATAACACTGAAGCTTTCTTT,CASSVAYNTEAFF
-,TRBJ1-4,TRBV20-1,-,TGCAGTGCTAGAGATCAGGGAAAACTGTTTTTT,CSARDQGKLFF
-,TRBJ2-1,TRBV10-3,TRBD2,TGTGCCATCAGCGGTCGGGACTACCCCAATGAGCAGTTCTTC,CAISGRDYPNEQFF
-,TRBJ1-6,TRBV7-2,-,TGTGCCAGCAGCTCAAAGCTACAGGGAGATTATAATTCACCCCTCCACTTT,CASSSKLQGDYNSPLHF
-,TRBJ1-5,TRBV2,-,TGTGCCAGCAGCCTCGACAGAAATCAGCCCCAGCATTTT,CASSLDRNQPQHF
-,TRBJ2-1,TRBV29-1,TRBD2,TGCAGCGTTGACGATCCTAGCGGGGTATACAATGAGCAGTTCTTC,CSVDDPSGVYNEQFF
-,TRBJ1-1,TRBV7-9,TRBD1,TGTGCCAGCAGCTCACAGGGGACCACTGAAGCTTTCTTT,CASSSQGTTEAFF
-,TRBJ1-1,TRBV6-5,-,TGTGCCAGCAGTTATTCCGGGGGGGCCGAACAAGCTTTCTTT,CASSYSGGAEQAFF
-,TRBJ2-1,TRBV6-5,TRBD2,TGTGCCAGCAGTTACTCGCCTAGCGGGGGCTGGAATGAGCAGTTCTTC,CASSYSPSGGWNEQFF
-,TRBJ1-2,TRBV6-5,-,TGTGCCAGCAGTTACGGTACGGGTCGATATGGCTACACCTTC,CASSYGTGRYGYTF
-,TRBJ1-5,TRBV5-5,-,TGTGCCAGCAGCCCTGTCGGAGGGACGAGCAATCAGCCCCAGCATTTT,CASSPVGGTSNQPQHF
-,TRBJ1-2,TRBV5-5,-,TGTGCCAGCAGCCCCCCCGGGACTAACTATGGCTACACCTTC,CASSPPGTNYGYTF
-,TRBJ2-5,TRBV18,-,TGTGCCAGCGCAGGGTCATACCAAGAGACCCAGTACTTC,CASAGSYQETQYF
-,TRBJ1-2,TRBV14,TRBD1,TGTGCCAGCAGCCACCCGGGACAGGGGAACTATGGCTACACCTTC,CASSHPGQGNYGYTF
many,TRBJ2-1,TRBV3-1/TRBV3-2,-,TGTGCCAGCAGCCAAGATCTTGGAGATGTGCCGTACAATGAGCAGTTCTTC,CASSQDLGDVPYNEQFF
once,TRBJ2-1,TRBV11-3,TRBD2,TGTGCCAGCAGCGTAGCGGGGGGCCTCAATGAGCAGTTCTTC,CASSVAGGLNEQFF
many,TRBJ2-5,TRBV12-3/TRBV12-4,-,TGTGCCAGCAGTTTGACAGGTGGCGAGACCCAGTACTTC,CASSLTGGETQYF
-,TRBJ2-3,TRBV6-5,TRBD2,TGTGCCAGCAGTTATCTAGCGGGGGCCCGCACAGATACGCAGTATTTT,CASSYLAGARTDTQYF
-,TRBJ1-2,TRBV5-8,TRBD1,TGTGCCAGCAGCTTGGCTAGTGACAGGGGGATACTTAACTATGGCTACACCTTC,CASSLASDRGILNYGYTF